This T cell receptor (beta chain) was recovered during a study of technical replicates of blood from a handful of donors. Assay used: immunoSEQ multiplex PCR; TCRdb lists only in-frame clones, some missing. Among 85,000 or so clones, about 94% were seen once, and the ten largest hold 0.26%. V lost 2 bases, J lost 10 bases, and 13 bases lay in between. CDR1 is SGDLS, CDR2 YYNGEE, per germline. CDR3 length equals 14 residues. Material for sequencing was T cells isolated from PBMCs. The clonotype originates from a human donor in good health. The chain is built from TRBV9 and TRBJ1-6; D gene ambiguous. This CDR3 is CASSVRGFGSPLHF. CDR3 DNA sequence: TGTGCCAGCAGCGTGCGAGGGTTTGGGTCACCCCTCCACTTT.